Listed below are T cell receptor beta chains from one sample, sequenced in a study of blood T cell repertoires in COVID-19. Sequencing used immunoSEQ multiplex PCR; TCRdb keeps in-frame clones, though not all of them. The sample carries 30,000 to 40,000 clones, approximately 69% recorded once. What was sequenced was peripheral blood. The receptor source for this set is a man aged 70-80 years with COVID-19, enrolled during active disease. The CDR3 runs from the conserved cysteine through the conserved F or W. A D gene is named only where the DNA matches it firmly. Size is omitted from some rows. Given values are once, few, many or a class for expanded clones.

cdr3_aa cdr3_nt d_call cdr3_length j_call v_call clone_size
CASSDRTLGNTIYF TGTGCCAGCAGTGACCGGACACTTGGAAACACCATATATTTT - 14 TRBJ1-3 TRBV6-1 -
CASSDSAGNGGELFF TGTGCCAGCAGTGACTCGGCAGGGAACGGCGGGGAGCTGTTTTTT - 15 TRBJ2-2 TRBV6-4 large
CASSPVVVQGPNEQFF TGTGCCAGCAGCCCGGTGGTGGTGCAGGGGCCTAATGAGCAGTTCTTC - 16 TRBJ2-1 TRBV5-4 -
CASSPPHREGSYF TGTGCCAGCTCACCACCCCATCGGGAGGGAAGTTACTTC TRBD2 13 TRBJ2-7 TRBV18 few
CSARAYYEQYF TGCAGTGCTAGAGCCTACTACGAGCAGTACTTC - 11 TRBJ2-7 TRBV20-1 -
CASGLVLAGGSRTGELFF TGTGCTAGTGGTTTGGTACTAGCGGGGGGTTCACGGACCGGGGAGCTGTTTTTT TRBD2 18 TRBJ2-2 TRBV12-5 -
CASRQQGGTEAFF TGTGCCAGCAGGCAACAGGGGGGCACTGAAGCTTTCTTT TRBD1 13 TRBJ1-1 TRBV7-2 -
CASSLTPRIGTQYF TGTGCCAGCAGTTTAACCCCTAGGATAGGTACGCAGTATTTT - 14 TRBJ2-3 TRBV27 -
CAISESRRGAETQYF TGTGCCATCAGTGAGTCCAGGAGGGGTGCAGAGACCCAGTACTTC - 15 TRBJ2-5 TRBV10-3 few
CASSIDRRAQHF TGTGCCAGTAGTATAGATCGGAGGGCCCAGCATTTT - 12 TRBJ1-5 TRBV19 -
CASSVGAGGVNEQFF TGTGCCAGCAGTGTCGGGGCAGGGGGCGTGAATGAGCAGTTCTTC TRBD1 15 TRBJ2-1 TRBV6-4 -
CASSPPRTAGSYEQYF TGTGCCAGCAGCCCTCCGCGGACAGCCGGCTCCTACGAGCAGTACTTC - 16 TRBJ2-7 TRBV11-1 -
CASSPRGDRGHEQYF TGTGCCAGCTCACCGCGGGGCGACAGGGGGCACGAGCAGTACTTC TRBD1 15 TRBJ2-7 TRBV18 once
CGSRFLGNTIYF TGTGGCAGCCGTTTTCTAGGAAACACCATATATTTT - 12 TRBJ1-3 TRBV2 -
CASSMTSGGAADTQYF TGTGCCAGCAGCATGACTAGCGGGGGGGCCGCAGATACGCAGTATTTT TRBD2 16 TRBJ2-3 TRBV7-2 -
CSVEASGRVTGELFF TGCAGCGTTGAGGCTAGCGGGAGGGTGACCGGGGAGCTGTTTTTT TRBD2 15 TRBJ2-2 TRBV29-1 few
CASSYDGTGAQPQHF TGTGCCAGCAGTTACGATGGGACAGGGGCTCAGCCCCAGCATTTT TRBD1 15 TRBJ1-5 TRBV6-5 -
CASSRGRDSLPHEQYF TGTGCCAGCAGTCGTGGTCGGGACAGCCTTCCGCACGAGCAGTACTTC TRBD1 16 TRBJ2-7 TRBV5-8 -
CASSLSDRGLSGANVLTF TGTGCCAGCAGCTTATCCGACAGGGGTCTCTCTGGGGCCAACGTCCTGACTTTC TRBD1 18 TRBJ2-6 TRBV11-2 -
CASSVGSRYNSPLHF TGTGCCAGCAGCGTAGGCTCGAGATATAATTCACCCCTCCACTTT - 15 TRBJ1-6 TRBV9 -
CASSIDLLRSNEQFF TGTGCCAGTAGTATAGATCTATTGAGGAGCAATGAGCAGTTCTTC - 15 TRBJ2-1 TRBV19 -
CASQAYEQYF TGTGCCAGCCAGGCCTACGAGCAGTACTTC - 10 TRBJ2-7 TRBV6-5 -
CATSTGQVSSPLHF TGTGCCACCAGCACCGGACAGGTTTCCTCACCCCTCCACTTT TRBD1 14 TRBJ1-6 TRBV15 -
CASSPRGTGQEKLFF TGCGCCAGCAGCCCCCGAGGGACAGGGCAAGAAAAACTGTTTTTT TRBD1 15 TRBJ1-4 TRBV10-1 -
CASSYLQGSTEAFF TGTGCCAGCAGTTACTTACAAGGGAGCACTGAAGCTTTCTTT - 14 TRBJ1-1 TRBV6-5 -
CASSPAVNTEAFF TGTGCCAGCTCACCGGCGGTGAACACTGAAGCTTTCTTT - 13 TRBJ1-1 TRBV18 -
CAISESTGANQPQHF TGTGCCATCAGTGAGTCTACAGGGGCCAATCAGCCCCAGCATTTT TRBD1 15 TRBJ1-5 TRBV10-3 -
CASSPQGRHNEQFF TGTGCCAGCAGTCCGCAGGGTCGCCACAATGAGCAGTTCTTC - 14 TRBJ2-1 TRBV7-2 -
CASSFRTRQTITYEQYF TGTGCCAGCAGCTTTAGGACCAGACAGACGATCACCTACGAGCAGTACTTC - 17 TRBJ2-7 TRBV11-3 -
CASSEQARETQYF TGTGCCAGCAGTGAACAGGCACGGGAGACCCAGTACTTC - 13 TRBJ2-5 TRBV6-1 -
CASNVPGGIGNTIYF TGTGCCAGTAATGTTCCAGGGGGCATTGGAAACACCATATATTTT TRBD1 15 TRBJ1-3 TRBV19 -
CASSRRDNSYEQYF TGTGCCAGTAGTCGCCGGGACAACTCCTACGAGCAGTACTTC - 14 TRBJ2-7 TRBV19 -
CASRTAELFF TGTGCCAGCAGGACGGCGGAACTGTTTTTT - 10 TRBJ2-2 TRBV12-3/TRBV12-4 -
CASSPLRGLDGNQPQHF TGTGCCAGCAGTCCCCTAAGGGGGCTCGACGGCAATCAGCCCCAGCATTTT TRBD1 17 TRBJ1-5 TRBV28 -
CASSLGGTGVDSPLHF TGCGCCAGCAGCTTGGGAGGGACAGGGGTTGATTCACCCCTCCACTTT TRBD1 16 TRBJ1-6 TRBV5-1 few
CASSLIGGGSGELFF TGTGCCAGCAGCTTAATAGGGGGCGGTTCCGGGGAGCTGTTTTTT TRBD1 15 TRBJ2-2 TRBV7-9 -
CASLKTGQETQYF TGCGCCAGCCTAAAGACAGGGCAGGAGACCCAGTACTTC TRBD1 13 TRBJ2-5 TRBV5-1 -
CASSQVSPRESYTF TGCGCCAGCAGCCAAGTATCCCCTAGGGAGAGCTACACCTTC - 14 TRBJ1-2 TRBV4-1 -
CASSQGIENLYEQYF TGTGCCAGCAGCCAAGGAATCGAGAACCTCTACGAGCAGTACTTC - 15 TRBJ2-7 TRBV3-1/TRBV3-2 -
CASSLGSGPYNEQFF TGCGCCAGCAGCTTGGGTAGCGGTCCTTACAATGAGCAGTTCTTC - 15 TRBJ2-1 TRBV5-1 -
CASSPGRGETQYF TGTGCCAGCTCACCGGGCAGGGGAGAGACCCAGTACTTC - 13 TRBJ2-5 TRBV18 -
CASSLKGVGAPREQYF TGTGCCAGCAGCCTAAAAGGGGTGGGGGCTCCACGCGAGCAGTACTTC - 16 TRBJ2-7 TRBV5-4 few
CASSRGTGGKETQYF TGTGCCAGCAGTAGGGGAACAGGGGGCAAAGAGACCCAGTACTTC TRBD1 15 TRBJ2-5 TRBV6-4 -
CASSLTVNEKLFF TGCGCCAGCAGCTTGACAGTTAATGAAAAACTGTTTTTT - 13 TRBJ1-4 TRBV5-1 -
CATPGQGPGYTF TGTGCCACTCCGGGACAGGGGCCCGGCTACACCTTC TRBD1 12 TRBJ1-2 TRBV28 -
CASSQGPPVGSGRLNTEAFF TGTGCCAGCAGCCAAGGACCCCCGGTTGGAAGTGGAAGACTTAACACTGAAGCTTTCTTT - 20 TRBJ1-1 TRBV4-2 -
CASSLSPGGGYEQYF TGCGCCAGCAGCTTGAGTCCAGGGGGCGGGTACGAGCAGTACTTC TRBD1 15 TRBJ2-7 TRBV5-1 -
CASSFQPGQIHGYTF TGTGCCAGCAGCTTCCAACCGGGACAGATCCATGGCTACACCTTC TRBD1 15 TRBJ1-2 TRBV7-8 -
CASSLKKNRDRGADTQYF TGTGCCAGCAGCTTAAAGAAAAACCGGGACAGGGGGGCAGATACGCAGTATTTT TRBD1 18 TRBJ2-3 TRBV7-3 -
CAWSRTDANEKLFF TGTGCCTGGAGTCGGACAGACGCTAATGAAAAACTGTTTTTT - 14 TRBJ1-4 TRBV30 -
CASQRFSGDEQFF TGTGCCAGCCAAAGGTTTAGCGGGGATGAGCAGTTCTTC TRBD2 13 TRBJ2-1 TRBV7-3 -
CASSQATGNPYEQYF TGTGCCAGCAGCCAAGCAACCGGGAACCCCTACGAGCAGTACTTC - 15 TRBJ2-7 TRBV3-1/TRBV3-2 -
CASSPSVAGELFF TGTGCCAGCAGTCCCTCGGTAGCCGGGGAGCTGTTTTTT - 13 TRBJ2-2 TRBV27 -
CASSLEGRGAIQYF TGCGCCAGCAGCTTGGAAGGGCGGGGGGCTATTCAGTACTTC TRBD2 14 TRBJ2-4 TRBV5-1 -
CASSPAAVDSGYTF TGTGCCAGCAGCCCCGCCGCTGTCGACTCTGGCTACACCTTC - 14 TRBJ1-2 TRBV4-2 -
CASSELKGVGEKLFF TGTGCCAGCAGTGAATTGAAGGGGGTAGGGGAAAAACTGTTTTTT - 15 TRBJ1-4 TRBV25-1 -